These 18 T cell receptor beta chains were all obtained from the same sample, sequenced in a study of blood T cell repertoires in COVID-19. This table comes from immunoSEQ multiplex PCR, and its TCRdb copy is limited to in-frame clones, with some not included. The sample has fewer than 400,000 clones; about nine tenths are singletons. The material sequenced was PBMCs or T cells enriched from blood (not recorded which). The receptors stem from a woman in her twenties or thirties who had recovered from COVID-19.

This chain connects TRBV7-8 to TRBJ1-2; D is possibly TRBD1 (6 bases). The CDR3 runs to 14 residues. Trimming took 5 bases from V and 4 from J, leaving 14 bases between them. Germline CDR1 SGHVS, CDR2 FQNEAQ. CDR3 protein: CASSVVGQAYGYTF. The CDR3 DNA follows: TGTGCCAGCAGCGTCGTGGGACAAGCCTATGGCTACACCTTC.

This clone has a handful of counts. The chain recombines TRBV29-1 with TRBJ1-4; 7 bases are a match to TRBD1. The V gene's germline CDR1 is SQVTM and CDR2 ANQGSEA. J was trimmed by 7 bases and V by 6 bases; bases with no gene match: 11. There are 14 residues in the CDR3. The CDR3 coding sequence is TGCAGCGTCGATCTGGGACAGCAGACTGAAAAACTGTTTTTT. It encodes CSVDLGQQTEKLFF.

This clone is a singleton in its sample. V is TRBV5-1 and J is TRBJ2-7; 9 positions match TRBD1. The CDR3 is made up of 15 amino acids. The junction had 8 bases not matched to a gene; V was cut back by 4 bases and J by 3 bases. CDR1 and CDR2 from the germline V gene are SGHRS and YFSETQ. Written as DNA, the CDR3 is TGCGCCAGCAGCCCCGCGGGGACAGGGATCTACGAGCAGTACTTC. It yields the protein CASSPAGTGIYEQYF. The complete variable domain, with remaining parts taken from reference TRBV5-1 and TRBJ2-7, reads KAGVTQTPRYLIKTRGQQVTLSCSPISGHRSVSWYQQTPGQGLQFLFEYFSETQRNKGNFPGRFSGRQFSNSRSEMNVSTLELGDSALYLCASSPAGTGIYEQYFGPGTRLTVT.

The chain has TRBV7-8 and TRBJ1-3; D is ambiguous. The germline V gene encodes CDR1 SGHVS and CDR2 FQNEAQ. V gave up 4 bases and J gave up 4 bases, with 14 bases separating them. The CDR3 totals 15 residues. As DNA, the CDR3 is TGTGCCAGCAGCTCTGGCCTTCTGATCGGAAACACCATATATTTT. Residues: CASSSGLLIGNTIYF.

The V call is TRBV5-5, the J call TRBJ2-7; perhaps TRBD2 as D (5 bases). The ends were cut back, 4 bases at V and 0 bases at J, with 14 bases in the middle. This CDR3 is 15 amino acids long. Germline assignment: CDR1 SGHKS and CDR2 YYEKEE (reference sequence). CDR3 region: CASSPEVGPSYEQYF. CDR3 sequence (DNA): TGTGCCAGCAGCCCGGAGGTAGGACCCTCCTACGAGCAGTACTTC.

CDR3 nucleotides: TGTGCCTGGAGCGCGACAGGGGCCAACTATGGCTACACCTTC. Amino acids: CAWSATGANYGYTF. The chain carries TRBV30 and TRBJ1-2; 8 positions match TRBD1. CDR1 is GTSNPN, CDR2 SVGIG, per germline (reference sequence). With V trimmed by 3 bases and J by 2 bases, 5 bases remained unmatched. The CDR3 contains 14 residues.

This chain connects TRBV7-2 to TRBJ1-6; D ambiguous. The CDR3 has 14 amino acids. The germline gives CDR1 SGHTA, CDR2 FQGNSA. V lost 3 bases, J lost 9 bases, and 12 bases lay in between. Here the CDR3 reads CASSFEASSSPLHF. The CDR3 DNA reads as TGTGCCAGCAGCTTCGAGGCGTCTAGTTCACCCCTCCACTTT.

The genes are TRBV4-3 and TRBJ1-6; no clear D gene. V lost 1 base and J 13 bases, leaving 8 bases between the germline ends. Germline V gene lookup returns CDR1 LGHNA and CDR2 YSLEER. This CDR3 has 12 residues. In DNA, the CDR3 is TGCGCCAGCAGCCAAGCCGCCGGGCCCCTCCACTTT. It specifies CASSQAAGPLHF.

Note on this clone: This specimen includes other DNA sequences encoding the same CDR3. The rearrangement links TRBV9 to TRBJ2-7, with TRBD2 matching over 13 bases. Germline V gives CDR1 SGDLS, CDR2 YYNGEE. Trimming cost V 3 bases and J 1 base; bases outside gene matches: 1. The CDR3 length is 15 residues. This CDR3 is CASSAGLAGSYEQYF. In nucleotides, the CDR3 is TGTGCCAGCAGCGCGGGACTAGCGGGATCCTACGAGCAGTACTTC. The whole variable domain, remainder taken from reference TRBV9 and TRBJ2-7, is DSGVTQTPKHLITATGQRVTLRCSPRSGDLSVYWYQQSLDQGLQFLIQYYNGEERAKGNILERFSAQQFPDLHSELNLSSLELGDSALYFCASSAGLAGSYEQYFGPGTRLTVT.

DNA for the CDR3: TGTGCCAGCAGCCTCTCGAACACCGGGGAGCTGTTTTTT. Encoded protein: CASSLSNTGELFF. The chain uses TRBV11-3 and TRBJ2-2; D uncertain. The CDR3 contains 13 residues. V was shortened by 5 bases and J by 0 bases, with 4 bases between the two germline ends. CDR1 and CDR2 (germline): SGHNT, YENEEA. Full variable domain (missing parts from reference TRBV11-3 and TRBJ2-2): EAGVVQSPRYKIIEKKQPVAFWCNPISGHNTLYWYLQNLGQGPELLIRYENEEAVDDSQLPKDRFSAERLKGVDSTLKIQPAELGDSAVYLCASSLSNTGELFFGEGSRLTVL.

V gene TRBV4-1 combines with J gene TRBJ1-1, with D possibly being TRBD1 (5 bases). Germline V gene data show CDR1 as MGHRA and CDR2 as YSYEKL. The ends were cut back, 2 bases at V and 0 bases at J, with 22 bases in the middle. There are 19 residues in the CDR3. In nucleotides, the CDR3 is TGCGCCAGCAGCCAACACCTCGGGGGTGGCGTCCCTGTGAACACTGAAGCTTTCTTT. Translation: CASSQHLGGGVPVNTEAFF.

CDR3 sequence reads: CASSLGQGGNTIYF. The CDR3 nucleotides read TGCGCCAGCAGCTTGGGACAGGGGGGAAACACCATATATTTT. The chain links TRBV5-1 to TRBJ1-3; 8 bases are a match to TRBD1. The CDR3 has 14 residues. Trimming took 0 bases from V and 4 from J; bases not matched to a gene: 0. From germline, CDR1 is SGHRS and CDR2 YFSETQ.

CDR3 sequence reads: CASSEGGLDTQYF. In DNA, the CDR3 is TGTGCCAGCAGCGAAGGGGGCTTAGATACGCAGTATTTT. J is TRBJ2-3 and V is TRBV5-6; 7 bases are a match to TRBD1. With V trimmed by 4 bases and J by 5 bases, 4 bases remained unmatched. The germline gives CDR1 SGHDT, CDR2 YYEEEE. This CDR3 has 13 amino acids. Full variable domain (rest looked up from reference TRBV5-6 and TRBJ2-3): DAGVTQSPTHLIKTRGQQVTLRCSPKSGHDTVSWYQQALGQGPQFIFQYYEEEERQRGNFPDRFSGHQFPNYSSELNVNALLLGDSALYLCASSEGGLDTQYFGPGTRLTVL.

J is TRBJ1-2 and V is TRBV18; 8 bases match TRBD1. The CDR3 extends over 16 amino acids. Germline values: CDR1 KGHSH, CDR2 LQKENI. V was clipped by 2 bases and J by 6 bases; unmatched bases: 11. DNA for the CDR3: TGTGCCAGCTCACCAATTAGTCCCAGGGGGCCCAATGGCTACACCTTC. This translates into CASSPISPRGPNGYTF. Using reference TRBV18 and TRBJ1-2 for the parts outside the CDR3, the full variable domain is NAGVMQNPRHLVRRRGQEARLRCSPMKGHSHVYWYRQLPEEGLKFMVYLQKENIIDESGMPKERFSAEFPKEGPSILRIQQVVRGDSAAYFCASSPISPRGPNGYTFGSGTRLTVV.

This clone appeared once. The chain combines TRBV10-2 with TRBJ2-7; unclear D gene. Trimming left V 4 bases short and J 2 bases short, with 9 bases between. CDR3 size: 13 residues. Per the germline V gene, CDR1 is WSHSY and CDR2 is SAAADI. The CDR3, as DNA: TGCGCCAGCAGTGGTGCGTTAGCCTACGAGCAGTACTTC. This encodes CASSGALAYEQYF.

J is TRBJ2-2 and V is TRBV19, with 9 bases identical to TRBD1. The germline gives CDR1 LNHDA, CDR2 SQIVND (reference sequence). The CDR3 extends over 14 amino acids. Trimming took 6 bases from V and 5 from J; bases not matched to a gene: 4. CDR3 nucleotides: TGTGCCAGTAGGGCGACAGGGGGAACCGGGGAGCTGTTTTTT. Its protein product is CASRATGGTGELFF.

The J gene is TRBJ2-5, the V gene TRBV20-1; a possible D gene is TRBD2 (5 bases). The germline V and J ends were trimmed by 6 bases and 3 bases, with 8 bases remaining between them. Germline V gene lookup returns CDR1 DFQATT and CDR2 SNEGSKA (reference sequence). The CDR3 sequence is 11 residues long. The CDR3 nucleotides read TGCAGTGCCGTAGCGAAAGAGACCCAGTACTTC. Encoded protein: CSAVAKETQYF.

This clone was recorded once. The chain joins TRBV6-6 to TRBJ2-1; TRBD1 matches 12 bases. The CDR3 sequence is 15 residues long. V was clipped by 5 bases and J by 7 bases; unmatched bases: 6. The germline gives CDR1 MNHNY, CDR2 SVGAGI (reference sequence). CDR3 DNA sequence: TGTGCCAGCAGTCGGGACAGGGGGCGCGCGAATGAGCAGTTCTTC. It codes for CASSRDRGRANEQFF.